The 19 T cell receptor beta chains listed next were all sequenced from one sample in a study of cytomegalovirus exposure and HLA in healthy donors. Primers for the PCR totalled 60 Vbeta and 13 Jbeta. Clones were read by immunoSEQ multiplex PCR, and TCRdb kept only the in-frame ones, dropping some. Of around 110,000 clones listed, about 68% were seen once; the top ten hold 8% to 9.5%. The sequenced material came from PBMCs. These TCRs come from a woman in her thirties or forties in good health and CMV-seropositive.

The CDR3 DNA follows: TGTGCCAGCAGTGAACAGAGACAGGGAGGTCTCGAGCAGTACTTC. As protein: CASSEQRQGGLEQYF. The genes are TRBV28 and TRBJ2-5; perhaps TRBD1 as D (7 bases). The closer fit of TRBJ2-7 to the DNA end suggests the J call may be wrong. Germline V gene lookup returns CDR1 MDHEN and CDR2 SYDVKM. The CDR3 is 15 amino acids.

The chain has TRBV6-5 and TRBJ2-5; D is undetermined. CDR1 is MNHEY and CDR2 is SVGAGI in the germline V gene. This CDR3 spans 13 amino acids. Trimming removed 2 bases from V and 2 bases from J, with 6 bases in between. The CDR3 DNA follows: TGTGCCAGCAGTTACCTCGAGCAAGAGACCCAGTACTTC. Translation gives CASSYLEQETQYF.

V is TRBV29-1 and J is TRBJ1-1; D gene unclear. V lost 3 bases, J lost 1 base, and 9 bases lay in between. The CDR3 runs 13 residues. In germline, CDR1 is SQVTM, CDR2 ANQGSEA. CDR3 amino acids: CSVERVGNTEAFF. For the CDR3, the DNA is TGCAGCGTTGAGAGGGTGGGGAACACTGAAGCTTTCTTT.

The rearrangement links TRBV27 to TRBJ2-5, with unresolved D. Germline CDR1 and CDR2: MNHEY and SMNVEV (reference sequence). The germline V and J ends were trimmed by 0 bases and 5 bases, with 13 bases remaining between them. This CDR3 comprises 15 residues. Here the CDR3 DNA reads TGTGCCAGCAGTTTATCGATTCTGGAGAAGGAGACCCAGTACTTC. The encoded protein is CASSLSILEKETQYF.

The chain has TRBV5-4 and TRBJ1-1; TRBD1 aligns across 9 bases. The CDR3 runs 14 residues. CDR1 is SGHNT, CDR2 YYREEE, per germline (reference sequence). After removal of 3 bases from V and 5 bases from J, the junction contained 5 bases not matched to a gene. The CDR3 loop reads CASSSDRGATEAFF. CDR3 DNA: TGTGCCAGCAGCTCCGACAGGGGGGCGACTGAAGCTTTCTTT. The full variable domain, with the rest looked up from reference TRBV5-4 and TRBJ1-1, is ETGVTQSPTHLIKTRGQQVTLRCSSQSGHNTVSWYQQALGQGPQFIFQYYREEENGRGNFPPRFSGLQFPNYSSELNVNALELDDSALYLCASSSDRGATEAFFGQGTRLTVV.

This chain connects TRBV27 to TRBJ2-3; TRBD2 is a possible D gene (5 bases). CDR3 length equals 13 residues. With 3 bases removed from V and 3 bases from J, the gap between germline ends came to 7 bases. Germline V gene data show CDR1 as MNHEY and CDR2 as SMNVEV (reference sequence). CDR3 DNA: TGTGCCAGCAGTTTCGGGGTTACAGATACGCAGTATTTT. This codes for CASSFGVTDTQYF.

The chain has TRBV5-4 and TRBJ1-3; TRBD1 matches at 7 bases. The trim removed 3 bases at V and 3 bases at J, leaving 0 bases unmatched. The CDR3 totals 13 residues. Per the germline V gene, CDR1 is SGHNT and CDR2 is YYREEE (reference sequence). The CDR3 DNA is TGTGCCAGCAGCTACAGGGGTGGAAACACCATATATTTT. This translates into CASSYRGGNTIYF.

The chain recombines TRBV6-5 with TRBJ2-7; 8 bases agree with TRBD1. Germline V gene lookup returns CDR1 MNHEY and CDR2 SVGAGI. Losses at the gene ends were 5 bases for V and 5 bases for J; bases not matched to a gene: 8. CDR3 length equals 14 residues. In nucleotides, the CDR3 is TGTGCCAGCAGTGGGGACAGGATAAGTAACGAGCAGTACTTC. Amino acids: CASSGDRISNEQYF.

This clone was found a few times. The chain has TRBV29-1 and TRBJ2-2; 9 bases are shared with TRBD2. The CDR3 length is 13 residues. J gave up 6 bases and V 6 bases, and 5 bases lay outside the gene matches. CDR1 and CDR2 from the germline V gene are SQVTM and ANQGSEA. This chain's CDR3 is CSVAGGPAGELFF. The CDR3 DNA reads as TGCAGCGTAGCGGGAGGCCCGGCCGGGGAGCTGTTTTTT.

This sequence joins TRBV29-1 and TRBJ2-3; TRBD2 matches 9 bases. Germline CDR1 is SQVTM and CDR2 is ANQGSEA. V lost 3 bases, J lost 3 bases, and 1 base stayed unmatched. This CDR3 spans 13 amino acids. The CDR3 protein is CSVDLAGTDTQYF. Here the CDR3 DNA reads TGCAGCGTTGATCTAGCGGGAACAGATACGCAGTATTTT.

The CDR3 nucleotides are TGTGCCAGCAGCTCCGGGAGCCCCTACGAGCAGTACTTC. Protein: CASSSGSPYEQYF. The rearrangement joins TRBV9 to TRBJ2-7; TRBD2 is a possible D gene (6 bases). Germline V CDR1 and CDR2: SGDLS, YYNGEE. V was shortened by 4 bases and J by 2 bases, with 10 bases between the two germline ends. There are 13 residues in the CDR3.

Only a few counts were recorded for this clone. The V and J genes are TRBV7-8 and TRBJ2-1; 7 nucleotides line up with TRBD2. CDR1 and CDR2 from the germline V gene are SGHVS and FQNEAQ. This CDR3 spans 16 amino acids. V trimming: 4 bases; J trimming: 2 bases; junction bases outside the gene matches: 8. CDR3 DNA: TGTGCCAGCAGCTCCTATAAAGCGGGAACCTACAATGAGCAGTTCTTC. Translation gives CASSSYKAGTYNEQFF.

This clone was seen just once. The J gene is TRBJ2-5, the V gene TRBV5-4; D not certain. The CDR3 is 14 amino acids. Germline values: CDR1 SGHNT, CDR2 YYREEE (reference sequence). The V and J ends lost 0 bases and 2 bases respectively, with 8 bases between them. The CDR3 DNA is TGTGCCAGCAGCTTGGGGCTTACACAAGAGACCCAGTACTTC. Protein: CASSLGLTQETQYF.

This chain connects TRBV27 to TRBJ2-6; tentatively, D is TRBD1 (5 bases). The CDR3 is 17 amino acids. V lost 5 bases and J lost 0, with 14 bases in between. Looked up from germline, CDR1 is MNHEY and CDR2 is SMNVEV (reference sequence). For the CDR3, the DNA is TGTGCCAGCAGTCCCAGGGCGAATCGCTCTGGGGCCAACGTCCTGACTTTC. Translated: CASSPRANRSGANVLTF.

This chain uses TRBV7-6 with TRBJ1-1, with a weak D call TRBD1 (6 bases). Germline V gives CDR1 SGHVS, CDR2 FNYEAQ. The CDR3 has 12 amino acids. V was cut by 1 base and J by 7 bases, with 7 bases left in between. The DNA for the CDR3 is TGTGCCAGCAGCTTAGAGGGGGATGAAGCTTTCTTT. Encoded protein: CASSLEGDEAFF.

The chain couples TRBV28 to TRBJ2-3; D is undetermined. The CDR3 has 12 amino acids. V lost 5 bases to trimming and J lost 2 bases, with 5 bases between them. CDR1 is MDHEN and CDR2 is SYDVKM in the germline V gene. This chain's CDR3 is CASSPNTDTQYF. The CDR3 DNA reads as TGTGCCAGCAGTCCTAACACAGATACGCAGTATTTT.

The CDR3 DNA follows: TGCGCCAGCAGCCCCGAGGGCCAGGGGGTGTCCTACAATGAGCAGTTCTTC. Its protein is CASSPEGQGVSYNEQFF. The V call is TRBV5-1, the J call TRBJ2-1; 7 nucleotides align to TRBD1. This CDR3 is 17 amino acids long. Trimming removed 4 bases from V and 1 base from J; junction bases left unmatched: 11. CDR1 is SGHRS and CDR2 is YFSETQ in the germline V gene.

This chain links TRBV20-1 with TRBJ1-2; D is perhaps TRBD1 (6 bases). This CDR3 comprises 10 residues. V lost 5 bases and J 8 bases, leaving 9 bases between the germline ends. Germline CDR1 reads DFQATT; CDR2 reads SNEGSKA (reference sequence). CDR3 loop: CSASTGGYTF. The DNA for the CDR3 is TGCAGTGCTTCGACAGGAGGCTACACCTTC.

There are a few counts of this clone. The rearrangement links TRBV9 to TRBJ1-3, with D possibly matching TRBD1 (6 bases). The germline CDR1 and CDR2 sequences are SGDLS and YYNGEE. The V end lost 0 bases, the J end lost 8 bases, and 9 bases lay between the germline ends. The CDR3 has 13 residues. CDR3 sequence reads: CASSVEGGHTIYF. The CDR3 nucleotides read TGTGCCAGCAGCGTAGAGGGGGGGCACACCATATATTTT.